What follows are 18 T cell receptor beta chains derived from one specimen sequenced in a study of shared clonotypes between healthy human individuals. The repertoire was sequenced with immunoSEQ multiplex PCR; TCRdb's copy has only in-frame clones and lacks some. The sample holds some 690,000 clones; roughly 87% are singletons and the top ten take roughly 36%. Sequenced material: memory CD8+ T cells from PBMCs. Documented subset: CD45RO+ cells pooled with CCR7-negative TemRA cells. The origin of the receptors is a man between 18 and 29 years old in good health. Some clones in this sample may be carry-over from other donors' samples.

This chain uses TRBV10-3 with TRBJ2-2, with D perhaps matching TRBD1 or TRBD2 (5 bases each). The CDR3 loop spans 18 amino acids. V was cut by 8 bases and J by 5 bases, with 27 bases left in between. Germline V lookup: CDR1 ENHRY, CDR2 SYGVKD. The CDR3 protein is CAILLPRSWGKQTGELFF. The CDR3 DNA is TGTGCCATCCTATTGCCTCGGTCCTGGGGGAAACAAACCGGGGAGCTGTTTTTT.

The CDR3 DNA follows: TGTGCCAGCAGTGAATGGGGGGCTTCCTACAATGAGCAGTTCTTC. Its protein is CASSEWGASYNEQFF. The rearrangement uses TRBV6-1 and TRBJ2-1, with D possibly called TRBD1 or TRBD2 (6 bases each). V lost 2 bases and J lost 1, with 9 bases in between. CDR3 size: 15 residues. The germline gives CDR1 MNHNS, CDR2 SASEGT.

This clone appeared once. The rearrangement uses TRBV6-4 and TRBJ2-3; D gene ambiguous. This CDR3 contains 15 residues. Trimming took 0 bases from V and 7 from J, leaving 14 bases between them. Germline lookup yields CDR1 MRHNA and CDR2 SNTAGT. The CDR3 bases are TGTGCCAGCAGTGACTCGAGTATAGGGTCCAATACGCAGTATTTT. This translates into CASSDSSIGSNTQYF.

The V gene is TRBV28, the J gene TRBJ1-2; D remains unclear. The V and J ends lost 6 bases and 10 bases respectively, with 15 bases between them. Germline CDR1 MDHEN, CDR2 SYDVKM. The CDR3 runs 12 residues. CDR3 loop: CASSRDRYIYTF. The CDR3 nucleotides are TGTGCCAGCAGCCGAGACCGGTACATCTACACCTTC.

V and J are TRBV27 and TRBJ2-4, with D perhaps given as TRBD1 or TRBD2 (5 bases each). Germline V gene data show CDR1 as MNHEY and CDR2 as SMNVEV (reference sequence). There are 17 residues in the CDR3. Trimming cost V 0 bases and J 11 bases, with 23 bases left between them. Written as DNA, the CDR3 is TGTGCCAGCAGTTTATCTTTACAGGCGAGTCTCAACGGGGTTCAGTACTTC. It encodes CASSLSLQASLNGVQYF.

Worth noting for this clone: The same CDR3 can be traced to other DNA sequences in this sample. The gene calls are TRBV28 and TRBJ2-1, with a possible D match to TRBD2 (5 bases). The germline gives CDR1 MDHEN, CDR2 SYDVKM. The ends were cut back, 3 bases at V and 6 bases at J, with 6 bases in the middle. This CDR3 is 12 amino acids long. The CDR3 DNA reads TGTGCCAGCAGTTTTCGGGGCAATGAGCAGTTCTTC. Translated, it gives CASSFRGNEQFF. The full variable domain, in which reference TRBV28 and TRBJ2-1 provide the parts outside the CDR3, is DVKVTQSSRYLVKRTGEKVFLECVQDMDHENMFWYRQDPGLGLRLIYFSYDVKMKEKGDIPEGYSVSREKKERFSLILESASTNQTSMYLCASSFRGNEQFFGPGTRLTVL.

V gene TRBV27 combines with J gene TRBJ2-1; D is ambiguous. The CDR3 is 15 residues long. Trimming pared 2 bases from V and 2 bases from J, leaving 10 bases between. Germline V gene data show CDR1 as MNHEY and CDR2 as SMNVEV (reference sequence). CDR3 loop: CASSLQHAPYNEQFF. The CDR3 nucleotides read TGTGCCAGCAGTTTACAGCATGCCCCCTACAATGAGCAGTTCTTC.

This clone occurred a few times. V is TRBV11-2 and J is TRBJ1-1; no clear D gene. V lost 5 bases to trimming and J lost 11 bases, with 24 bases between them. This CDR3 spans 15 amino acids. The germline V gene encodes CDR1 SGHAT and CDR2 FQNNGV. Written as DNA, the CDR3 is TGTGCCAGCAGCGAATGGAAGGCGTCGGGCGTTGTGGCTTTCTTT. Residues: CASSEWKASGVVAFF.

The rearrangement uses TRBV28 and TRBJ2-7; D is possibly TRBD2 (5 bases). The CDR3 consists of 13 residues. V dropped 10 bases and J dropped 2 bases, with 15 bases sitting between them. In germline, CDR1 is MDHEN, CDR2 SYDVKM. The CDR3 DNA sequence: TGTGCCACTGAGCCAGCGACTACCTACGAGCAGTACTTC. Encoded protein: CATEPATTYEQYF.

The chain uses TRBV15 and TRBJ2-5; D tentatively fits TRBD1 or TRBD2 (5 bases each). V shed 3 bases and J shed 2 bases, with 13 bases lying between them. The CDR3 is made up of 15 amino acids. From germline, CDR1 is LNHNV and CDR2 YYDKDF (reference sequence). The CDR3 sequence is CATSSEGRRQETQYF. The CDR3, as DNA: TGTGCCACCAGCAGCGAGGGGCGAAGACAAGAGACCCAGTACTTC.

CDR3 in amino acids: CASSQPIIAGHTGELFF. DNA for the CDR3: TGTGCCAGCAGCCAACCCATAATAGCGGGGCATACCGGGGAGCTGTTTTTT. V is TRBV11-3 and J is TRBJ2-2; TRBD2 matches at 8 bases. V gave up 5 bases and J gave up 5 bases; unmatched junction bases: 13. This CDR3 spans 17 amino acids. Germline lookup yields CDR1 SGHNT and CDR2 YENEEA.

V usage is TRBV10-3 and J usage is TRBJ2-7; no clear D. In germline, CDR1 is ENHRY, CDR2 SYGVKD. This CDR3 region has 16 residues. V shed 3 bases and J shed 0 bases, with 15 bases lying between them. The CDR3 loop is CAISDMTTRVSYEQYF. The CDR3 DNA reads TGTGCCATCAGTGATATGACGACTCGGGTCTCCTACGAGCAGTACTTC.

CDR3 region: CASSKGRDEEELETQYF. The CDR3 DNA reads TGTGCCAGCAGCAAGGGGCGGGATGAGGAGGAGCTGGAGACCCAGTACTTC. This chain joins TRBV21-1 and TRBJ2-5; the tabulated D call, TRBD2, remains unverified against the DNA. TRBV21-1 corresponds to a pseudogene. The CDR3 is made up of 17 amino acids.

V gene TRBV30 combines with J gene TRBJ2-7; 10 bases align to TRBD2. This CDR3 is 14 amino acids long. V was pared by 0 bases and J by 2 bases, with 1 base of the junction left unmatched. Germline V gene lookup returns CDR1 GTSNPN and CDR2 SVGIG (reference sequence). CDR3 DNA: TGTGCCTGGAGTGTCGGGACTAGCGCCTACGAGCAGTACTTC. Translating it yields CAWSVGTSAYEQYF.

As to this clone: The junction differs from germline at one of its ends, possibly a read error. V and J are TRBV9 and TRBJ2-7; the D gene is possibly TRBD2 (6 bases). The germline V gene has CDR1 SGDLS and CDR2 YYNGEE. There are 10 residues in the CDR3. CDR3 sequence reads: CAIKAGTPKW. CDR3 bases: TGTGCCATAAAGGCCGGGACTCCGAAGTGG.

The J gene is TRBJ1-4, the V gene TRBV7-9, with 8 bases identical to TRBD1. Germline assignment: CDR1 SEHNR and CDR2 FQNEAQ (reference sequence). The CDR3 is made up of 14 amino acids. The V gene end was trimmed by 5 bases and the J gene end by 8 bases; junction bases not matched to a gene: 7. The DNA for the CDR3 is TGTGCCAGCAGCCAGACAGGGGTCTGGGAAAAACTGTTTTTT. It yields the protein CASSQTGVWEKLFF.

About this clone itself: The same CDR3 also results from other DNA sequences found in this sample. V gene TRBV7-9 combines with J gene TRBJ2-5; a possible D gene is TRBD1 (6 bases). CDR1 is SEHNR and CDR2 is FQNEAQ in the germline V gene (reference sequence). Between the trimmed V and J ends, which lost 1 base and 3 bases, there was a span of 9 bases. CDR3 length: 14 amino acids. The CDR3 sequence: CASSLGGTKETQYF. The CDR3 bases are TGTGCCAGCAGCTTAGGGGGGACAAAAGAGACCCAGTACTTC.

CDR3 residues: CASSLAGPNEQFF. The CDR3 DNA sequence: TGCGCCAGCAGCTTGGCCGGACCCAATGAGCAGTTCTTC. The V and J genes are TRBV5-1 and TRBJ2-1; D remains ambiguous. V was shortened by 0 bases and J by 6 bases, with 7 bases between the two germline ends. The V gene's germline CDR1 is SGHRS and CDR2 YFSETQ. This CDR3 has 13 residues. Supplemented by reference TRBV5-1 and TRBJ2-1, the full variable domain reads KAGVTQTPRYLIKTRGQQVTLSCSPISGHRSVSWYQQTPGQGLQFLFEYFSETQRNKGNFPGRFSGRQFSNSRSEMNVSTLELGDSALYLCASSLAGPNEQFFGPGTRLTVL.